This T cell receptor (beta chain) was recovered during a study of tissue T cells after allogeneic stem cell transplantation. Only a few counts were recorded for this clone. Assay used: immunoSEQ multiplex PCR; TCRdb lists only in-frame clones, some missing. The sample comprises just over 4,000 clones, about 60% of which are singletons, and roughly a sixth rests with the top ten. The CDR3 has 15 amino acids. Per germline, CDR1 MDHEN and CDR2 SYDVKM. V was clipped by 3 bases and J by 6 bases, with 15 bases between them. This TCR was recovered from a female donor older than 55 with lung cancer. This specimen consisted of tissue from the esophagus, obtained at autopsy. The gene calls are TRBV28 and TRBJ1-5; possibly TRBD1 for D (5 bases). The DNA for the CDR3 is TGTGCCAGCAGTTTTTCGGGGGAATCATTTCAGCCCCAGCATTTT. The encoded protein is CASSFSGESFQPQHF.